Below, one T cell receptor beta chain is given with its context. This entry comes from a study of blood T cell repertoires in COVID-19. Authors' analysis steps: Amplified reference gene primers provided the basis for estimating nucleated cell counts. Generated by immunoSEQ multiplex PCR, the TCRdb table keeps only in-frame clones and is missing some. V and J calls and clone size come straight from that table; D and trimming were deduced from the DNA. The table lists 75,000 to 95,000 clones, more than 70% of them singletons. What was sequenced was peripheral blood. The TCR was taken from an elderly woman with acute or convalescent COVID-19.

The CDR3 here is CASSSGTSGFASTDTQYF. The CDR3, as DNA: TGTGCCAGCAGTTCAGGGACTAGCGGGTTTGCTAGCACAGATACGCAGTATTTT. The rearrangement uses TRBV27 and TRBJ2-3; TRBD2 agrees at 12 bases. CDR3 length: 18 residues. After removal of 4 bases from V and 0 bases from J, the junction contained 8 bases not matched to a gene. Germline CDR1 MNHEY, CDR2 SMNVEV (reference sequence).